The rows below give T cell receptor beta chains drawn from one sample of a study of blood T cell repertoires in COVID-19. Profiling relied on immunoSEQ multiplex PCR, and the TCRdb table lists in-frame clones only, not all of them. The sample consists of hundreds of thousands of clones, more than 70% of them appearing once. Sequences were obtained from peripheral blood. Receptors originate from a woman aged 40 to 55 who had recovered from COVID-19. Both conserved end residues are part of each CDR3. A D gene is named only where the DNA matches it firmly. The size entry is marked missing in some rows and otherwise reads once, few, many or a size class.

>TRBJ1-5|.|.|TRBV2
CASSPVQSNQPQHF
TGTGCCAGCAGCCCGGTCCAAAGCAATCAGCCCCAGCATTTT
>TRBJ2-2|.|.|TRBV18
CASSPPQGNTGELFF
TGTGCCAGCTCACCACCGCAGGGTAACACCGGGGAGCTGTTTTTT
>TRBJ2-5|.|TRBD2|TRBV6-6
CASSPGLAGIYQETQYF
TGTGCCAGCAGTCCCGGACTAGCGGGGATCTACCAAGAGACCCAGTACTTC
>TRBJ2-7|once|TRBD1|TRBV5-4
CAVGGQGLYEQYF
TGTGCCGTGGGGGGACAGGGACTCTACGAGCAGTACTTC
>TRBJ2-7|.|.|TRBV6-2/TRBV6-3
CASSYGGRGQYF
TGTGCCAGCAGTTACGGGGGGAGAGGGCAGTACTTC
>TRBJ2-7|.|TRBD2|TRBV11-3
CASSLGAPGLVPVEQYF
TGTGCCAGCAGCTTGGGGGCCCCGGGACTAGTCCCCGTGGAGCAGTACTTC
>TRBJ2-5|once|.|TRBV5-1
CASSPVSVQETQYF
TGCGCCAGCAGCCCGGTTTCGGTACAAGAGACCCAGTACTTC
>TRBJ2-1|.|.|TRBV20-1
CSARDPDNPFF
TGCAGTGCTAGAGACCCAGATAATCCGTTCTTC
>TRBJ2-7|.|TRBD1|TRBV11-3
CASSLGTGTYEQYF
TGTGCCAGCAGCTTGGGGACAGGGACCTACGAGCAGTACTTC
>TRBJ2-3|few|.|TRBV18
CASSLGPTDTQYF
TGTGCCAGCTCACTGGGGCCCACAGATACGCAGTATTTT
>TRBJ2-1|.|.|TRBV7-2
CASSFAQAHNEQFF
TGTGCCAGCAGCTTCGCACAGGCCCACAATGAGCAGTTCTTC
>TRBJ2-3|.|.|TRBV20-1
CSASPWTATDTQYF
TGCAGTGCTAGTCCCTGGACTGCCACAGATACGCAGTATTTT
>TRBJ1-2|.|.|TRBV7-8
CASSLEGHPYGYTF
TGTGCCAGCAGCTTAGAGGGGCATCCCTATGGCTACACCTTC
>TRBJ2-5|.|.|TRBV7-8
CASSPGPRQSGETQYF
TGTGCCAGCAGCCCCGGCCCCCGACAGAGTGGGGAGACCCAGTACTTC
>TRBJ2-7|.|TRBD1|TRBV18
CASSALDRTTGQYF
TGTGCCAGCTCAGCCCTGGACAGGACCACCGGGCAGTACTTC
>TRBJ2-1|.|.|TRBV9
CASSVAPSSYNEQFF
TGTGCCAGCAGCGTAGCCCCCAGCTCCTACAATGAGCAGTTCTTC
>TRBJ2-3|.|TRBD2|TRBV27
CASTQRGLTDTQYF
TGTGCCAGCACTCAGCGGGGGCTCACAGATACGCAGTATTTT
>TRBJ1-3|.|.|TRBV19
CASMPRILSGNTIYF
TGTGCCAGTATGCCGCGAATCCTCTCTGGAAACACCATATATTTT
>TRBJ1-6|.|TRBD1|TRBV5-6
CASSFQGAVFMSPLHF
TGTGCCAGCAGCTTTCAGGGGGCGGTTTTTATGTCACCCCTCCACTTT